These 24 T cell receptor beta chains were sequenced from one sample in a study of a mutant IDH1 vaccine in newly diagnosed glioma. The method was immunoSEQ multiplex PCR; TCRdb's version includes in-frame clones alone and lacks a portion of them. The sample yields about 85,000 clones, roughly 90% seen once. Antigen specificity for these receptors is unknown. Sample time point: week 47, end of study. It was 300 ug of mutant IDH1 20-mer peptide that made up each vaccine dose, given with topical imiquimod. This specimen consisted of PBMCs, obtained from a glioma patient whose treatment included an IDH1 peptide vaccine. These receptors were taken from a woman aged 45-59 years with glioma.

This clone was found once. The genes are TRBV5-6 and TRBJ1-5; D is unclear. The CDR3 is 13 residues long. Between the trimmed V and J ends, which lost 4 bases and 4 bases, there was a span of 9 bases. Looked up from germline, CDR1 is SGHDT and CDR2 is YYEEEE. CDR3 residues: CASSRGGNQPQHF. The CDR3 nucleotides read TGTGCCAGCAGCCGAGGAGGAAATCAGCCCCAGCATTTT. Complete variable domain (other parts from reference TRBV5-6 and TRBJ1-5): DAGVTQSPTHLIKTRGQQVTLRCSPKSGHDTVSWYQQALGQGPQFIFQYYEEEERQRGNFPDRFSGHQFPNYSSELNVNALLLGDSALYLCASSRGGNQPQHFGDGTRLSIL.

The gene calls are TRBV6-6 and TRBJ2-2, with TRBD1 as a possible D gene (6 bases). V gave up 4 bases and J gave up 0 bases, with 9 bases separating them. CDR3 length equals 15 residues. Germline lookup yields CDR1 MNHNY and CDR2 SVGAGI (reference sequence). CDR3 sequence reads: CASSLTGPNTGELFF. CDR3 DNA sequence: TGTGCCAGCAGTTTGACAGGTCCGAACACCGGGGAGCTGTTTTTT.

This sequence joins TRBV2 and TRBJ2-7; a possible D gene is TRBD2 (7 bases). CDR1 is SNHLY, CDR2 FYNNEI, per germline. This CDR3 has 14 residues. V lost 5 bases and J lost 6, with 17 bases in between. The CDR3 DNA sequence: TGTGCCAGCAGTAGGGGGAGCGGGACGGGCGAGCAGTACTTC. It yields the protein CASSRGSGTGEQYF.

This clone occurred once. This chain links TRBV6-6 with TRBJ1-1, with 8 bases lining up with TRBD1. The CDR3 covers 14 residues. V was clipped by 4 bases and J by 4 bases; unmatched bases: 5. Germline CDR1 is MNHNY and CDR2 is SVGAGI (reference sequence). DNA of the CDR3: TGTGCCAGCAGTTGGGACAGGAAGGGCACTGAAGCTTTCTTT. Protein product: CASSWDRKGTEAFF.

The chain combines TRBV11-2 with TRBJ1-5; D is ambiguous. V was pared by 5 bases and J by 0 bases, with 11 bases between. There are 15 residues in the CDR3. Germline V gene sequence: CDR1 SGHAT, CDR2 FQNNGV. Written as DNA, the CDR3 is TGTGCCAGCAGCGAGACAAGAGATAGCAATCAGCCCCAGCATTTT. Its translation: CASSETRDSNQPQHF.

The chain employs TRBV11-1 and TRBJ2-3; the match to TRBD1 covers 7 bases. V lost 3 bases to trimming and J lost 2 bases; unmatched junction nucleotides: 5. The CDR3 is 15 residues long. The germline gives CDR1 SGHAT, CDR2 FQDESV (reference sequence). CDR3 protein: CASSFRGISTDTQYF. The DNA of the CDR3 is TGTGCCAGCAGCTTCAGGGGGATCTCCACAGATACGCAGTATTTT. Drawing the rest from reference TRBV11-1 and TRBJ2-3, the complete variable domain is EAEVAQSPRYKITEKSQAVAFWCDPISGHATLYWYRQILGQGPELLVQFQDESVVDDSQLPKDRFSAERLKGVDSTLKIQPAELGDSAMYLCASSFRGISTDTQYFGPGTRLTVL.

This clone was counted once. The chain couples TRBV7-8 to TRBJ1-1, with D unresolved. CDR1 SGHVS and CDR2 FQNEAQ come from the germline V gene. This CDR3 contains 13 residues. Trimming pared 1 base from V and 4 bases from J, leaving 7 bases between. CDR3 sequence reads: CASSLEQSTEAFF. DNA of the CDR3: TGTGCCAGCAGCTTAGAACAGTCCACTGAAGCTTTCTTT.

The chain couples TRBV30 to TRBJ2-7; D might be TRBD1 or TRBD2, each matching 5 bases. CDR3 size: 12 residues. V was pared by 3 bases and J by 2 bases, with 8 bases between. The germline V gene encodes CDR1 GTSNPN and CDR2 SVGIG (reference sequence). The CDR3 loop reads CAWSWDAYEQYF. The CDR3 region has the DNA TGTGCCTGGAGCTGGGACGCCTACGAGCAGTACTTC.

The J gene is TRBJ1-3, the V gene TRBV9; D might be TRBD1 (5 bases). The V gene lost 4 bases and the J gene lost 0 bases, with 11 bases spanning the gap. The CDR3 is made up of 15 amino acids. In germline, CDR1 is SGDLS, CDR2 YYNGEE. The CDR3 reads CASSPGGSSGNTIYF. CDR3 coding DNA: TGTGCCAGCAGCCCCGGGGGGAGCTCTGGAAACACCATATATTTT.

The CDR3 DNA is TGCGCCAGCAGCTTGGCCACCGGGACAGGGATCTACGAGCAGTACTTC. It is translated as CASSLATGTGIYEQYF. The J gene is TRBJ2-7, the V gene TRBV5-1; 9 nucleotides agree with TRBD1. Germline V gives CDR1 SGHRS, CDR2 YFSETQ. Trimming cost V 0 bases and J 3 bases; bases outside gene matches: 7. The CDR3 is 16 residues long.

This rearrangement joins TRBV13 to TRBJ1-5, with D unresolved. CDR1 PRHDT and CDR2 FYEKMQ come from the germline V gene (reference sequence). This CDR3 spans 13 amino acids. Trimming took 0 bases from V and 4 from J, leaving 4 bases between them. CDR3 sequence: CASSLGINQPQHF. In nucleotides, the CDR3 is TGTGCCAGCAGCTTAGGGATAAATCAGCCCCAGCATTTT.

The rearrangement joins TRBV5-1 to TRBJ1-1; TRBD1 agrees at 11 bases. Trimming took 5 bases from V and 4 from J; bases not matched to a gene: 10. This CDR3 has 16 amino acids. CDR1 and CDR2 (germline): SGHRS, YFSETQ. For the CDR3, the DNA is TGCGCCAGCAGTTCTCGGACAGGGGGCGGTGGCACTGAAGCTTTCTTT. Protein: CASSSRTGGGGTEAFF. The whole variable domain, filled in from reference TRBV5-1 and TRBJ1-1, reads KAGVTQTPRYLIKTRGQQVTLSCSPISGHRSVSWYQQTPGQGLQFLFEYFSETQRNKGNFPGRFSGRQFSNSRSEMNVSTLELGDSALYLCASSSRTGGGGTEAFFGQGTRLTVV.

This chain joins TRBV4-1 and TRBJ2-3; unclear D gene. Looked up from germline, CDR1 is MGHRA and CDR2 is YSYEKL. This CDR3 contains 13 residues. V was trimmed by 0 bases and J by 3 bases, leaving 4 bases between them. Written as DNA, the CDR3 is TGCGCCAGCAGCCAAGAGCAGACAGATACGCAGTATTTT. This translates into CASSQEQTDTQYF.

About this clone itself: A read error may account for a junction end that differs from germline. Other DNA sequences from this sample encode an identical CDR3 as well. The rearrangement links TRBV11-3 to TRBJ2-7, with 10 bases matching TRBD1. Germline V lookup: CDR1 SGHNT, CDR2 YENEEA. The CDR3 covers 15 residues. The CDR3 nucleotides read TGTGCCAGCAGCTTTACCGACAGGGGGCGAGACGAGCAATACTTC. Protein product: CASSFTDRGRDEQYF.

The chain joins TRBV4-1 to TRBJ2-7; D is perhaps TRBD2 (5 bases). Trimming took off 4 bases at V and 5 bases at J, with 15 bases between the two ends. The CDR3 has 14 residues. In germline, CDR1 is MGHRA, CDR2 YSYEKL. CDR3 nucleotides: TGCGCCAGCAGCCCGCCCAGGACTGGCGACGAGCAGTACTTC. Amino acid sequence: CASSPPRTGDEQYF.

This CDR3 is CAIGTSGLDGTDTQYF. CDR3 in DNA: TGTGCCATAGGGACTAGCGGATTGGATGGCACAGATACGCAGTATTTT. The rearrangement links TRBV10-3 to TRBJ2-3; TRBD2 matches at 11 bases. V trimming: 9 bases; J trimming: 1 base; junction bases outside the gene matches: 9. Germline V lookup: CDR1 ENHRY, CDR2 SYGVKD. CDR3 length equals 16 residues.

The count of this clone is one. The genes are TRBV11-3 and TRBJ2-2, with 9 nucleotides matching TRBD1. Looked up from germline, CDR1 is SGHNT and CDR2 is YENEEA. The V and J ends lost 4 bases and 4 bases, in that order; junction bases with no gene match: 4. The CDR3 loop spans 15 amino acids. The CDR3 nucleotides are TGTGCCAGCAGCTGGGACAGGGAGGGCACCGGGGAGCTGTTTTTT. It encodes CASSWDREGTGELFF.

This chain uses TRBV6-1 with TRBJ1-2; D uncertain. V lost 5 bases and J 4 bases, leaving 8 bases between the germline ends. The length of the CDR3 is 12 residues. Germline CDR1 reads MNHNS; CDR2 reads SASEGT. The CDR3: CASSSRVYGYTF. In DNA form, the CDR3 reads TGTGCCAGCAGTTCAAGGGTCTATGGCTACACCTTC.

The rearrangement uses TRBV4-1 and TRBJ2-5; 7 bases map to TRBD2. J gave up 1 base and V 2 bases, and 16 bases lay outside the gene matches. The CDR3 extends over 19 amino acids. Germline lookup yields CDR1 MGHRA and CDR2 YSYEKL. The chain's CDR3 is CASSQRWRGSGTFQETQYF. CDR3 nucleotides: TGCGCCAGCAGCCAAAGATGGCGGGGCAGCGGGACCTTCCAAGAGACCCAGTACTTC.

The chain couples TRBV4-1 to TRBJ2-3; 14 nucleotides agree with TRBD2. This CDR3 is 16 amino acids long. Germline CDR1 reads MGHRA; CDR2 reads YSYEKL. V lost 2 bases, J lost 4 bases, and 2 bases stayed unmatched. In DNA form, the CDR3 reads TGCGCCAGCAGCCAACCGACTAGCGGGAGGGCAGATACGCAGTATTTT. This sequence encodes CASSQPTSGRADTQYF.

J is TRBJ1-3 and V is TRBV15; D possibly corresponds to TRBD1 (5 bases). The V and J ends lost 0 bases and 2 bases respectively, with 20 bases between them. The CDR3 consists of 19 residues. Germline-derived CDR1 and CDR2 are LNHNV and YYDKDF (reference sequence). As DNA, the CDR3 is TGTGCCACCAGCAGAGATTTTGTGCGGGGCCCCGCGGCTGGAAACACCATATATTTT. Its protein product is CATSRDFVRGPAAGNTIYF. Complete variable domain (other parts from reference TRBV15 and TRBJ1-3): DAMVIQNPRYQVTQFGKPVTLSCSQTLNHNVMYWYQQKSSQAPKLLFHYYDKDFNNEADTPDNFQSRRPNTSFCFLDIRSPGLGDTAMYLCATSRDFVRGPAAGNTIYFGEGSWLTVV.

The chain links TRBV15 to TRBJ1-4; TRBD1 might be the D (6 bases). Germline CDR1 reads LNHNV; CDR2 reads YYDKDF (reference sequence). This CDR3 has 15 amino acids. V was cut by 0 bases and J by 7 bases, with 12 bases left in between. The CDR3 spells CATSREAGAGEKLFF. In nucleotides, the CDR3 is TGTGCCACCAGCAGAGAGGCGGGGGCGGGTGAAAAACTGTTTTTT.

The CDR3 DNA is TGCGCCAGCAGCTTCCCCGTCGTAGGAACCAAAAACGAGCAGTACTTC. Residues: CASSFPVVGTKNEQYF. The chain has TRBV5-1 and TRBJ2-5; no clear D gene. Gene TRBJ2-7 matches the end of the DNA better, so the J call may be wrong. The V gene's germline CDR1 is SGHRS and CDR2 YFSETQ. The CDR3 has 16 residues.

V and J are TRBV5-1 and TRBJ2-1; D is undetermined. Germline CDR1 SGHRS, CDR2 YFSETQ. V was clipped by 0 bases and J by 7 bases, with 11 bases between them. The CDR3 is made up of 14 amino acids. CDR3 sequence (DNA): TGCGCCAGCAGCTTGGGGTCTACTACAAATGAGCAGTTCTTC. Its protein product is CASSLGSTTNEQFF.